The 30 T cell receptor beta chains presented below share a single source sample, sequenced in a study of cytomegalovirus exposure and HLA in healthy donors. PCR amplification relied on 60 Vbeta primers (plus 13 Jbeta primers). Profiling relied on immunoSEQ multiplex PCR, and the TCRdb table lists in-frame clones only, not all of them. The repertoire holds about 77,000 clones, with 78% as singletons. Material for sequencing was PBMCs. Source of these receptors: a man aged 35 to 55 in good health and CMV-seronegative.

The chain recombines TRBV4-3 with TRBJ1-1; 9 nucleotides match TRBD1. From germline, CDR1 is LGHNA and CDR2 YSLEER. J gave up 2 bases and V 3 bases, and 7 bases lay outside the gene matches. CDR3 length equals 16 residues. The CDR3 loop reads CASSQSPGQGNTEAFF. The CDR3 DNA reads TGCGCCAGCAGCCAGTCACCGGGACAGGGTAACACTGAAGCTTTCTTT.

This clone turned up a few times. This chain uses TRBV9 with TRBJ2-3; 9 bases line up with TRBD2. Germline CDR1 SGDLS, CDR2 YYNGEE. V gave up 0 bases and J gave up 4 bases; unmatched junction bases: 6. This CDR3 contains 16 residues. CDR3 in DNA: TGTGCCAGCAGCGTAGGAGGTAGCGGGAGTCCAGATACGCAGTATTTT. This encodes CASSVGGSGSPDTQYF.

The V and J genes are TRBV28 and TRBJ1-1; D gene uncertain. Trimming shortened V by 0 bases and J by 8 bases, and 10 bases separated the two germline ends. Germline CDR1 and CDR2: MDHEN and SYDVKM. The CDR3 extends over 13 amino acids. The CDR3 is CASSLWSTLEAFF. The CDR3 DNA reads TGTGCCAGCAGTTTATGGAGCACCCTGGAAGCTTTCTTT.

The V and J genes are TRBV28 and TRBJ2-5; 7 bases map to TRBD1. CDR1 and CDR2 (germline): MDHEN, SYDVKM. V lost 2 bases and J lost 4; bases outside the gene matches: 10. This CDR3 comprises 16 residues. Here the CDR3 reads CASSLPRGGKGETQYF. CDR3 DNA: TGTGCCAGCAGTTTACCCAGAGGGGGCAAGGGAGAGACCCAGTACTTC.

This chain connects TRBV7-9 to TRBJ2-3; TRBD2 aligns across 13 bases. CDR3 length: 16 residues. Trimming removed 5 bases from V and 4 bases from J; junction bases left unmatched: 6. CDR1 is SEHNR, CDR2 FQNEAQ, per germline (reference sequence). The CDR3 DNA reads as TGTGCCAGCAGCCCCCGGACTAGCGGGAGAGCAGATACGCAGTATTTT. Its translation is CASSPRTSGRADTQYF.

The CDR3 region is CASSLGDNGEQFF. CDR3 DNA sequence: TGTGCCAGCAGCTTGGGGGACAACGGTGAGCAGTTCTTC. The rearrangement links TRBV5-6 to TRBJ2-1, with D maybe TRBD1 (6 bases). Trimming stripped 0 bases from V and 9 bases from J, with 10 bases between. Germline lookup yields CDR1 SGHDT and CDR2 YYEEEE. This CDR3 contains 13 residues.

The chain couples TRBV19 to TRBJ2-3; 10 nucleotides match TRBD2. Trimming took 4 bases from V and 2 from J; bases not matched to a gene: 9. The CDR3 has 17 residues. Germline CDR1 LNHDA, CDR2 SQIVND (reference sequence). CDR3 protein: CASSTDRTSGTTDTQYF. The CDR3 bases are TGTGCCAGTAGTACAGACCGGACTAGCGGAACCACAGATACGCAGTATTTT.

V is TRBV29-1 and J is TRBJ1-4, with a possible D match to TRBD1 (5 bases). CDR3 length: 14 amino acids. Germline CDR1 SQVTM, CDR2 ANQGSEA. V lost 4 bases to trimming and J lost 8 bases, with 17 bases between them. The CDR3 region is CSVGKVGGEEKLFF. The DNA for the CDR3 is TGCAGCGTTGGGAAGGTGGGGGGAGAGGAAAAACTGTTTTTT. The variable domain in full, completed from reference TRBV29-1 and TRBJ1-4, reads SAVISQKPSRDICQRGTSLTIQCQVDSQVTMMFWYRQQPGQSLTLIATANQGSEATYESGFVIDKFPISRPNLTFSTLTVSNMSPEDSSIYLCSVGKVGGEEKLFFGSGTQLSVL.

The chain has TRBV6-6 and TRBJ2-4; weak D call: TRBD2 (6 bases). This CDR3 region has 14 residues. Per the germline V gene, CDR1 is MNHNY and CDR2 is SVGAGI (reference sequence). V was cut by 8 bases and J by 4 bases, with 15 bases left in between. The CDR3 region is CASRNTGEKNIQYF. The DNA of the CDR3 is TGTGCCAGCCGCAACACGGGGGAAAAAAACATTCAGTACTTC.

The chain uses TRBV4-3 and TRBJ1-5; the D gene is possibly TRBD1 (6 bases). CDR1 and CDR2 (germline): LGHNA, YSLEER. V was shortened by 0 bases and J by 6 bases, with 12 bases between the two germline ends. The length of the CDR3 is 15 residues. The CDR3, as DNA: TGCGCCAGCAGCCAAGATCGAGGGGGGGCTCAGCCCCAGCATTTT. It specifies CASSQDRGGAQPQHF.

In this sample, this clone turned up once. V usage is TRBV7-2 and J usage is TRBJ2-1, with 9 bases identical to TRBD1. CDR3 length: 13 amino acids. V lost 1 base and J lost 10; bases outside the gene matches: 2. Germline CDR1 SGHTA, CDR2 FQGNSA. The CDR3 loop reads CASSLDRGHEQFF. Here the CDR3 DNA reads TGTGCCAGCAGCTTAGACAGGGGGCACGAGCAGTTCTTC.

This clone was picked up one time. The chain is built from TRBV27 and TRBJ2-2; 10 bases agree with TRBD1. The CDR3 sequence is 16 residues long. Germline V lookup: CDR1 MNHEY, CDR2 SMNVEV (reference sequence). V lost 6 bases to trimming and J lost 5 bases; unmatched junction nucleotides: 9. The chain's CDR3 is CASSRDRGRLTGELFF. The CDR3, as DNA: TGTGCCAGCAGCCGAGACAGGGGGCGGTTGACCGGGGAGCTGTTTTTT.

The chain uses TRBV29-1 and TRBJ2-7; 7 positions agree with TRBD1. Per the germline V gene, CDR1 is SQVTM and CDR2 is ANQGSEA. V was pared by 4 bases and J by 0 bases, with 3 bases of the junction left unmatched. CDR3 length equals 13 residues. The CDR3 sequence: CSVGSGGSYEQYF. For the CDR3, the DNA is TGCAGCGTTGGGTCAGGGGGCTCCTACGAGCAGTACTTC.

The chain employs TRBV7-2 and TRBJ2-1, with 10 bases lining up with TRBD2. The germline gives CDR1 SGHTA, CDR2 FQGNSA. The CDR3 has 16 residues. Germline trimming cut 5 bases from V and 1 base from J; bases unmatched to any gene: 5. For the CDR3, the DNA is TGTGCCAGCAGCCATAGAGCGGGAGGGTCCTACAATGAGCAGTTCTTC. It yields the protein CASSHRAGGSYNEQFF. The entire variable domain, with the rest obtained from reference TRBV7-2 and TRBJ2-1, is as follows: GAGVSQSPSNKVTEKGKDVELRCDPISGHTALYWYRQSLGQGLEFLIYFQGNSAPDKSGLPSDRFSAERTGGSVSTLTIQRTQQEDSAVYLCASSHRAGGSYNEQFFGPGTRLTVL.

The chain couples TRBV11-1 to TRBJ2-3, with D hard to call. CDR1 and CDR2 (germline): SGHAT, FQDESV (reference sequence). The CDR3 covers 15 residues. V was clipped by 4 bases and J by 6 bases, with 17 bases between them. In DNA, the CDR3 is TGTGCCAGCAGCTCAACCAAGACCAGGAAGGATACGCAGTATTTT. Amino acid sequence: CASSSTKTRKDTQYF. Combining the CDR3 with reference TRBV11-1 and TRBJ2-3 gives the whole variable domain EAEVAQSPRYKITEKSQAVAFWCDPISGHATLYWYRQILGQGPELLVQFQDESVVDDSQLPKDRFSAERLKGVDSTLKIQPAELGDSAMYLCASSSTKTRKDTQYFGPGTRLTVL.

The J gene is TRBJ1-5, the V gene TRBV28; D may be TRBD1 (5 bases). V was cut by 3 bases and J by 3 bases, with 9 bases left in between. In germline, CDR1 is MDHEN, CDR2 SYDVKM. CDR3 length: 14 amino acids. CDR3 bases: TGTGCCAGCAGTTTGACGACAGCCAATCAGCCCCAGCATTTT. Its translation is CASSLTTANQPQHF.

The rearrangement joins TRBV21-1 to TRBJ1-1; the table's D call of TRBD1 was not tested on the DNA. TRBV21-1 is reported as a pseudogene. The CDR3 is 15 residues long. The CDR3 loop reads CASSRPTGLVTEAFF. CDR3 bases: TGTGCCAGCAGCCGCCCGACAGGGCTCGTCACTGAAGCTTTCTTT.

The CDR3: CASSLTSGRFNNEQFF. The CDR3, as DNA: TGTGCCAGCAGTTTGACTAGCGGGAGGTTCAACAATGAGCAGTTCTTC. The V gene is TRBV6-6, the J gene TRBJ2-1, with 13 bases lining up with TRBD2. Per germline, CDR1 MNHNY and CDR2 SVGAGI (reference sequence). CDR3 length equals 16 residues. Trimming cost V 4 bases and J 5 bases; bases outside gene matches: 5.

This clone was recorded a few times. CDR3 residues: CASSKGQGAIYGYTF. The CDR3 region has the DNA TGTGCCAGCAGTAAGGGACAGGGGGCGATCTATGGCTACACCTTC. The chain is built from TRBV2 and TRBJ1-2; TRBD1 aligns across 12 bases. Trimming at V came to 5 bases and at J to 4 bases, leaving 5 bases not matched to a gene. CDR3 length equals 15 residues. In germline, CDR1 is SNHLY, CDR2 FYNNEI.

The chain carries TRBV18 and TRBJ2-7; the match to TRBD2 covers 11 bases. J was trimmed by 7 bases and V by 7 bases; bases with no gene match: 12. The CDR3 runs to 15 residues. The V gene's germline CDR1 is KGHSH and CDR2 LQKENI. CDR3 sequence reads: CASLLIAGGPGEQYF. The CDR3 DNA sequence: TGTGCCAGCTTACTCATAGCGGGAGGGCCGGGTGAGCAGTACTTC.

This chain joins TRBV5-6 and TRBJ2-5; possibly TRBD2 for D (7 bases). The DNA end is more similar to TRBJ2-7, so the J call may be wrong. CDR3 length: 16 residues. Looked up from germline, CDR1 is SGHDT and CDR2 is YYEEEE. The CDR3 sequence is CASSLAGQGRVHEQYF. DNA for the CDR3: TGTGCCAGCAGCTTGGCGGGCCAGGGGAGGGTCCACGAGCAGTACTTC.

The chain's CDR3 is CASSISGPGHPYNEQFF. Written as DNA, the CDR3 is TGTGCCAGTAGTATCTCAGGGCCGGGACACCCATACAATGAGCAGTTCTTC. The chain recombines TRBV19 with TRBJ2-1, with D possibly being TRBD1 (6 bases). Germline V CDR1 and CDR2: LNHDA, SQIVND (reference sequence). This CDR3 comprises 17 residues. V lost 3 bases and J 4 bases, leaving 19 bases between the germline ends.

In this sample, this clone turned up once. The chain employs TRBV10-1 and TRBJ2-1; D perhaps matches TRBD2 (6 bases). Germline CDR1 reads WNHNN; CDR2 reads SYGVQD (reference sequence). Between the trimmed V and J ends, which lost 7 bases and 4 bases, there was a span of 14 bases. The CDR3 is 14 residues long. The CDR3 DNA follows: TGCGCCAGCACACAGCGGGCCTTTTACAATGAGCAGTTCTTC. It is translated as CASTQRAFYNEQFF.

This clone was counted only a few times. V usage is TRBV9 and J usage is TRBJ2-7; tentatively, D is TRBD2 (5 bases). This CDR3 contains 15 residues. V was shortened by 2 bases and J by 0 bases, with 12 bases between the two germline ends. CDR1 is SGDLS and CDR2 is YYNGEE in the germline V gene. CDR3 amino acids: CASSVGGYGSYEQYF. The CDR3, as DNA: TGTGCCAGCAGCGTTGGAGGTTATGGCTCCTACGAGCAGTACTTC. The entire variable domain, with the rest obtained from reference TRBV9 and TRBJ2-7, is as follows: DSGVTQTPKHLITATGQRVTLRCSPRSGDLSVYWYQQSLDQGLQFLIQYYNGEERAKGNILERFSAQQFPDLHSELNLSSLELGDSALYFCASSVGGYGSYEQYFGPGTRLTVT.

The chain recombines TRBV7-2 with TRBJ2-1; TRBD2 matches at 10 bases. Unmatched junction bases numbered 8, after V lost 5 bases and J lost 7 bases. Germline lookup yields CDR1 SGHTA and CDR2 FQGNSA. CDR3 length: 15 amino acids. DNA of the CDR3: TGTGCCAGCAGCCTGTCGCGACTAGCGGGTAATGAGCAGTTCTTC. Amino acid sequence: CASSLSRLAGNEQFF. Full variable domain (rest looked up from reference TRBV7-2 and TRBJ2-1): GAGVSQSPSNKVTEKGKDVELRCDPISGHTALYWYRQSLGQGLEFLIYFQGNSAPDKSGLPSDRFSAERTGGSVSTLTIQRTQQEDSAVYLCASSLSRLAGNEQFFGPGTRLTVL.

The gene calls are TRBV5-8 and TRBJ1-5; no clear D. CDR3 length: 12 amino acids. V shed 1 base and J shed 12 bases, with 11 bases lying between them. Germline-derived CDR1 and CDR2 are SGHTS and YDEGEE. The CDR3 DNA is TGTGCCAGCAGCTTGCGGGGTCCCATCCAGCATTTT. It codes for CASSLRGPIQHF.

The V gene is TRBV10-3, the J gene TRBJ2-7; no reliable D call. CDR1 is ENHRY and CDR2 is SYGVKD in the germline V gene. Trimming stripped 7 bases from V and 4 bases from J, with 14 bases between. This CDR3 region has 13 residues. The CDR3 loop reads CAINAGGGYEQYF. Written as DNA, the CDR3 is TGTGCCATCAATGCCGGTGGTGGTTACGAGCAGTACTTC.

This sequence joins TRBV11-2 and TRBJ2-1, with 11 bases lining up with TRBD2. This CDR3 has 15 amino acids. V lost 5 bases and J lost 2; bases outside the gene matches: 2. From germline, CDR1 is SGHAT and CDR2 FQNNGV. The CDR3 DNA reads as TGTGCCAGCAGCCCGACTAGCGGGACCTACAATGAGCAGTTCTTC. As protein: CASSPTSGTYNEQFF.

This clone has only a few counts. J is TRBJ1-5 and V is TRBV9; 8 bases are shared with TRBD1. Germline values: CDR1 SGDLS, CDR2 YYNGEE. There are 15 residues in the CDR3. Losses at the gene ends were 4 bases for V and 4 bases for J; bases not matched to a gene: 7. Written as DNA, the CDR3 is TGTGCCAGCAGCAGAGGGACAGGCCGAAATCAGCCCCAGCATTTT. The encoded protein is CASSRGTGRNQPQHF.

CDR3 sequence reads: CASSHDDRKDSNQPQHF. The CDR3 DNA sequence: TGTGCCAGCAGCCACGACGACAGGAAAGATAGCAATCAGCCCCAGCATTTT. V gene TRBV4-2 combines with J gene TRBJ1-5; a weak D match, TRBD1 (6 bases). The CDR3 spans 17 residues. Germline V gene sequence: CDR1 LGHNA, CDR2 YNFKEQ. Trimming took 3 bases from V and 0 from J, leaving 15 bases between them.